Reported below is one T cell receptor (beta chain). Its antigen remains unidentified. The authors drew 2.5 to 3 ml of blood from each donor. This sample stems from a study of monozygotic twins with inflammatory bowel disease. The CDR3 has 15 residues. Germline V CDR1 and CDR2: SGHAT, FQNNGV. Template switching added UMIs carrying a 6-nucleotide sample barcode. Nested amplification of TCRalpha and TCRbeta cDNA involved two PCRs of approximately 16 and 10 cycles. TCRdb re-analyzed the 5' RACE reads; it lists each CDR3 protein once, without DNA. The sample table sets out about 160,000 distinct CDR3 sequences. Broader study findings: IBD patients share fewer clonotypes with other people than healthy twins do, especially with disease activity.

This sequence was found in a human donor with ulcerative colitis or Crohn's disease, or a healthy co-twin of an affected twin (not recorded which). The sample consisted of blood. The chain combines TRBV11-2 with TRBJ2-1; TCRdb indicates TRBD2, and absent DNA this call remains unverified. CDR3 protein: CASSYTSGHNNEQFF.